The next 18 T cell receptor beta chains were all read from a single sample in a study of blood T cell repertoires in COVID-19. Only in-frame clones appear in the TCRdb table, and some are missing; sequencing was by immunoSEQ multiplex PCR. The repertoire holds approximately 170,000 clones, with about 81% as singletons. Sequencing was carried out using peripheral blood. The source is a human donor in a cohort sampled during active COVID-19.

In this sample, this clone turned up once. The rearrangement joins TRBV5-6 to TRBJ1-2, with D possibly TRBD1 on 6 matching bases. Germline CDR1 is SGHDT and CDR2 is YYEEEE. The CDR3 totals 16 residues. The ends were cut back, 1 base at V and 3 bases at J, with 16 bases in the middle. The DNA of the CDR3 is TGTGCCAGCAGCTTGAAACAGGGTATAGGCTACTATGGCTACACCTTC. This gives the protein CASSLKQGIGYYGYTF.

The chain joins TRBV6-6 to TRBJ1-3; 7 bases are shared with TRBD1. In germline, CDR1 is MNHNY, CDR2 SVGAGI (reference sequence). The CDR3 has 17 residues. The V segment lost 5 bases and the J segment 0 bases; nucleotides outside the gene matches: 10. CDR3 in DNA: TGTGCCAGCAGTCGACGACAGGGAGGCACCTCTGGAAACACCATATATTTT. Protein product: CASSRRQGGTSGNTIYF.

The CDR3 loop is CASSQGLAGRTDTQYF. CDR3 in DNA: TGTGCCAGCAGCCAAGGGCTAGCGGGGCGGACGGATACGCAGTATTTT. The chain employs TRBV16 and TRBJ2-3, with 9 nucleotides matching TRBD2. J was trimmed by 6 bases and V by 2 bases; bases with no gene match: 9. The length of the CDR3 is 16 residues. The germline V gene encodes CDR1 KGHSY and CDR2 FQNENV.

The CDR3 here is CASSWGQGAGNTEAFF. The CDR3 coding sequence is TGCGCCAGCAGCTGGGGACAGGGGGCAGGGAACACTGAAGCTTTCTTT. The chain links TRBV5-1 to TRBJ1-1, with 12 bases that match TRBD1. CDR1 and CDR2 (germline): SGHRS, YFSETQ. This CDR3 comprises 16 residues. Trimming at V came to 3 bases and at J to 1 base, leaving 4 bases not matched to a gene.

The chain uses TRBV10-3 and TRBJ2-7; D possibly corresponds to TRBD2 (7 bases). In germline, CDR1 is ENHRY, CDR2 SYGVKD. V lost 2 bases to trimming and J lost 0 bases, with 11 bases between them. CDR3 length equals 15 residues. The CDR3 DNA is TGTGCCATCAGTGAGGCGGGGGCCCTCTCCTACGAGCAGTACTTC. Its translation is CAISEAGALSYEQYF.

V gene TRBV5-3 combines with J gene TRBJ2-2, with a possible D match to TRBD1 (5 bases). TRBV5-3 is filed as an ORF, its function uncertain. CDR3 length: 14 amino acids. Trimming removed 3 bases at V and 3 bases at J, with 9 bases between. CDR3 nucleotides: TGTGCCAGAAGCTACTCAGGGCACACCGGGGAGCTGTTTTTT. Residues: CARSYSGHTGELFF.

The V and J genes are TRBV3-1 (or the pseudogene TRBV3-2) and TRBJ2-7; D gene ambiguous. The CDR3 has 14 amino acids. V lost 1 base and J 1 base, leaving 8 bases between the germline ends. Germline-derived CDR1 and CDR2 are LGHDT and YNNKEL (reference sequence). The CDR3 loop reads CASSQAPGSYEQYF. The CDR3 DNA reads as TGTGCCAGCAGCCAAGCACCCGGGTCCTACGAGCAGTACTTC.

The chain employs TRBV30 and TRBJ1-5, with D possibly matching TRBD1 (6 bases). Trimming removed 2 bases from V and 1 base from J, with 24 bases in between. The germline V gene encodes CDR1 GTSNPN and CDR2 SVGIG (reference sequence). The CDR3 loop spans 19 amino acids. The CDR3 region is CAWSPYRGAGIGSNQPQHF. The CDR3 nucleotides read TGTGCCTGGAGTCCCTATCGGGGGGCCGGTATAGGGAGCAATCAGCCCCAGCATTTT.

As concerns this clone: Distinct nucleotide sequences in the sample also encode this CDR3. The chain uses TRBV7-8 and TRBJ2-2; the D is unclear. Between the trimmed V and J ends, which lost 6 bases and 3 bases, there was a span of 5 bases. Germline V lookup: CDR1 SGHVS, CDR2 FQNEAQ. The CDR3 is 12 amino acids. The CDR3 DNA is TGTGCCAGCAGTCCGTACACCGGGGAGCTGTTTTTT. The encoded protein is CASSPYTGELFF.

This clone was counted at least ten times. The chain employs TRBV28 and TRBJ1-1; D perhaps matches TRBD1 (5 bases). The CDR3 is 15 amino acids. V lost 3 bases to trimming and J lost 0 bases, with 11 bases between them. Germline V lookup: CDR1 MDHEN, CDR2 SYDVKM. CDR3 sequence: CASSFYGGVNTEAFF. The CDR3 DNA follows: TGTGCCAGCAGTTTTTACGGGGGGGTGAACACTGAAGCTTTCTTT. The variable domain in full, completed from reference TRBV28 and TRBJ1-1, reads DVKVTQSSRYLVKRTGEKVFLECVQDMDHENMFWYRQDPGLGLRLIYFSYDVKMKEKGDIPEGYSVSREKKERFSLILESASTNQTSMYLCASSFYGGVNTEAFFGQGTRLTVV.

The J gene is TRBJ2-1, the V gene TRBV6-5; 10 bases line up with TRBD2. This CDR3 contains 14 residues. V was pared by 6 bases and J by 5 bases, with 4 bases of the junction left unmatched. CDR1 is MNHEY, CDR2 SVGAGI, per germline. The CDR3 here is CASSFGLADNEQFF. The DNA for the CDR3 is TGTGCCAGCAGCTTCGGACTAGCGGACAATGAGCAGTTCTTC.

The chain carries TRBV11-3 and TRBJ2-5; 7 bases map to TRBD1. This CDR3 contains 13 residues. V gave up 5 bases and J gave up 1 base; unmatched junction bases: 1. The germline gives CDR1 SGHNT, CDR2 YENEEA. The CDR3 DNA reads as TGTGCCAGCAGCCGGGACAGCCAAGAGACCCAGTACTTC. It encodes CASSRDSQETQYF. Together with reference TRBV11-3 and TRBJ2-5, the CDR3 gives the full variable domain: EAGVVQSPRYKIIEKKQPVAFWCNPISGHNTLYWYLQNLGQGPELLIRYENEEAVDDSQLPKDRFSAERLKGVDSTLKIQPAELGDSAVYLCASSRDSQETQYFGPGTRLLVL.

The chain uses TRBV19 and TRBJ2-1; 13 bases agree with TRBD2. The V gene end was trimmed by 6 bases and the J gene end by 4 bases; junction bases not matched to a gene: 15. Germline lookup yields CDR1 LNHDA and CDR2 SQIVND (reference sequence). CDR3 size: 19 residues. The CDR3 loop reads CASSPPTSGGAWAYNEQFF. The CDR3 bases are TGTGCCAGTAGCCCACCCACTAGCGGGGGGGCCTGGGCGTACAATGAGCAGTTCTTC.

The rearrangement uses TRBV5-5 and TRBJ2-5; tentatively, D is TRBD1 (6 bases). Germline V gene data show CDR1 as SGHKS and CDR2 as YYEKEE (reference sequence). V was shortened by 2 bases and J by 5 bases, with 16 bases between the two germline ends. The CDR3 loop spans 15 amino acids. This CDR3 reads CASSLRGQQAETQYF. CDR3 nucleotide sequence: TGTGCCAGCAGCTTAAGAGGACAGCAAGCGGAGACCCAGTACTTC.

V is TRBV28 and J is TRBJ1-5, with D possibly matching TRBD1 (5 bases). This CDR3 comprises 15 residues. Germline loops: CDR1 MDHEN, CDR2 SYDVKM. Trimming pared 3 bases from V and 10 bases from J, leaving 19 bases between. The DNA of the CDR3 is TGTGCCAGCAGTTTTACCCCAGTGTCAGACAGCCCCCAGCATTTT. It yields the protein CASSFTPVSDSPQHF.

The CDR3 DNA reads TGTGCCAGCAGCGACAGGGGCCGGGGGACCCAGTACTTC. It specifies CASSDRGRGTQYF. The chain has TRBV25-1 and TRBJ2-5; TRBD1 matches at 8 bases. CDR3 size: 13 residues. Germline trimming cut 6 bases from V and 7 bases from J; bases unmatched to any gene: 7. Germline V gene sequence: CDR1 MGHDK, CDR2 SYGVNS.

This clone was seen more than once but under ten times. The chain combines TRBV7-2 with TRBJ1-2; D perhaps matches TRBD1 (5 bases). CDR1 is SGHTA, CDR2 FQGNSA, per germline. The CDR3 runs to 15 residues. Trimming took off 5 bases at V and 0 bases at J, with 13 bases between the two ends. CDR3 nucleotides: TGTGCCAGCAGCCAAGGGGCGGGAACTAACTATGGCTACACCTTC. As protein: CASSQGAGTNYGYTF.

The chain carries TRBV28 and TRBJ2-7; 7 bases fit TRBD1. The V gene's germline CDR1 is MDHEN and CDR2 SYDVKM. V lost 3 bases to trimming and J lost 0 bases; unmatched junction nucleotides: 5. The CDR3 is made up of 15 amino acids. DNA of the CDR3: TGTGCCAGCAGTTTGGCGACAGGGCGCTCCTACGAGCAGTACTTC. Residues: CASSLATGRSYEQYF.